Listed here is a single TCR beta chain. These data belong to a study of blood T cell repertoires in COVID-19. Whole-study context: There were acute and convalescent COVID-19 samples, and they came from the United States, Italy and Spain. PBMCs, B-cell-depleted T cells, or T cells were the source of the cDNA or gDNA that made up the material.

Original handling: Estimates of nucleated cell counts were drawn from the amplification of reference gene primers. Sequenced by immunoSEQ multiplex PCR; TCRdb stores in-frame clones only, minus some. That table gives V, J and clone size, and the DNA gave D and trimming. In the table there are 20,000 to 25,000 clones, approximately 88% of which are singletons. CDR1 and CDR2 from the germline V gene are LGHNA and YNFKEQ. V gave up 1 base and J gave up 0 bases, with 16 bases separating them. The CDR3 is 17 amino acids. This TCR derives from a woman aged 70-85 years with active COVID-19. Specimen: peripheral blood. J is TRBJ2-7 and V is TRBV4-2, with D tentatively TRBD1 (6 bases). The CDR3 is CASSQVHTGSFSYEQYF. The CDR3 coding sequence is TGTGCCAGCAGCCAAGTTCACACAGGGAGCTTCTCCTACGAGCAGTACTTC.